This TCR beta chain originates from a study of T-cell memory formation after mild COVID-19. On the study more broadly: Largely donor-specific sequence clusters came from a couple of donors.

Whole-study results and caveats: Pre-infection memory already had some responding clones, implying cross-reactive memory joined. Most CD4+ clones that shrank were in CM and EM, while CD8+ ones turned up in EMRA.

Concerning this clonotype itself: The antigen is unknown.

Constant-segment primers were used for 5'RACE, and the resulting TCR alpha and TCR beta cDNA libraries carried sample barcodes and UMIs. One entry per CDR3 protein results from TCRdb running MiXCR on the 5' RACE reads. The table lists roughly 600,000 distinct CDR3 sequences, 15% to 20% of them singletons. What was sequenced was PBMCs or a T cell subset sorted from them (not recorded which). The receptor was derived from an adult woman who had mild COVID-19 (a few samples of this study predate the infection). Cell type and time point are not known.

The CDR3 sequence: CSAPIRTSGGFPYEQYF. The CDR3 DNA sequence: TGCAGTGCTCCGATACGGACTAGCGGGGGATTTCCCTACGAGCAGTACTTC. V is TRBV20-1 and J is TRBJ2-7; TRBD2 agrees at 13 bases. The CDR3 sequence is 17 residues long. V was pared by 5 bases and J by 2 bases, with 12 bases of the junction left unmatched. Germline V lookup: CDR1 DFQATT, CDR2 SNEGSKA (reference sequence).